This T cell receptor (beta chain) was profiled in a study of T cell responses to AZD1222 COVID-19 vaccine. The CDR3 is 18 amino acids. Germline CDR1 and CDR2: SGHRS and YFSETQ. Losses at the gene ends were 0 bases for V and 0 bases for J; bases not matched to a gene: 9. The data were produced by immunoSEQ multiplex PCR, yet TCRdb's version contains in-frame clones alone and is incomplete. The sample shows 150,000 to 170,000 clones, 86% of them seen only once. This TCR came from an adult in good health. Sequencing used peripheral blood, obtained on day 0 of MenACWY control vaccination. The V gene is TRBV5-1, the J gene TRBJ2-1; 7 nucleotides match TRBD2. CDR3 region: CASSLDGAGVRSYNEQFF. CDR3 DNA: TGCGCCAGCAGCTTGGATGGGGCGGGGGTCCGCTCCTACAATGAGCAGTTCTTC.